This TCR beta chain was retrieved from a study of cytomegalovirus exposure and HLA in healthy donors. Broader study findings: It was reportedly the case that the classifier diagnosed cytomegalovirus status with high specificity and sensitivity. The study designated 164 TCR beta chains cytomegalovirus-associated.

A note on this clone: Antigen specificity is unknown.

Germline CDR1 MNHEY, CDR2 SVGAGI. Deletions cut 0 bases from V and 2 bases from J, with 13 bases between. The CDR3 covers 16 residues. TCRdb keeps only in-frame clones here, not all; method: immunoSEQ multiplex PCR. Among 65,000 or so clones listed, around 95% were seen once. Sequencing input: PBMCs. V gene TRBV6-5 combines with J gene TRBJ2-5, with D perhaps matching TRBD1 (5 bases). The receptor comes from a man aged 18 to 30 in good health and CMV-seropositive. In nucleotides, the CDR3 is TGTGCCAGCAGTTACTCGTTTAGACAGAGGCAAGAGACCCAGTACTTC. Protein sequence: CASSYSFRQRQETQYF.